A selection of T cell receptor beta chains follows, all from one sample in a study of blood T cells in healthy people across ages. TCRdb recomputed calls from the 5' RACE reads with MiXCR, one row per CDR3 protein. The data show hundreds of thousands of distinct CDR3 sequences, roughly 30% seen once. Sequencing was carried out using blood. Receptors were obtained from an elderly woman in good health. Each CDR3 is given with its conserved first and last residue. D genes are given only for firm matches. Size is omitted from some rows. Given values are once, few, many or a class for expanded clones.

d_call: TRBD1
v_call: TRBV6-1
clone_size: many
cdr3_length: 15
j_call: TRBJ2-1
cdr3_nt: TGTGCCAGCAGTGTGGTACAGGGGGCGCGGGATGAGCAGTTCTTC
cdr3_aa: CASSVVQGARDEQFF

d_call: .
v_call: TRBV20-1
clone_size: few
cdr3_length: 14
j_call: TRBJ1-6
cdr3_nt: TGCAGTGCTCAAGGGGGGCTCTATAATTCACCCCTCCACTTT
cdr3_aa: CSAQGGLYNSPLHF

d_call: .
v_call: TRBV7-2
clone_size: many
cdr3_length: 12
j_call: TRBJ2-3
cdr3_nt: TGTGCCAGCAGCCCCGGGGCGGGATCGCAGTATTTT
cdr3_aa: CASSPGAGSQYF

d_call: .
v_call: TRBV20-1
clone_size: few
cdr3_length: 17
j_call: TRBJ1-5
cdr3_nt: TGCAGTGCTAGTAATACAGGGACGGAGGGAGCCAATCAGCCCCAGCATTTT
cdr3_aa: CSASNTGTEGANQPQHF

d_call: .
v_call: TRBV7-3
clone_size: many
cdr3_length: 14
j_call: TRBJ2-5
cdr3_nt: TGTGCCAGCAGCCCCCTGGGTTCGGGTTTAGCCCAGTACTTC
cdr3_aa: CASSPLGSGLAQYF

d_call: TRBD1
v_call: TRBV9
clone_size: many
cdr3_length: 13
j_call: TRBJ1-2
cdr3_nt: TGTGCCAGCAGCGTGAGACAGGGCTATGGCTACACCTTC
cdr3_aa: CASSVRQGYGYTF

d_call: .
v_call: TRBV9
clone_size: many
cdr3_length: 14
j_call: TRBJ2-1
cdr3_nt: TGTGCCAGCAGCGTAGCCCAGGGGGGGGATGAGCAGTTCTTC
cdr3_aa: CASSVAQGGDEQFF

d_call: .
v_call: TRBV7-2
clone_size: many
cdr3_length: 14
j_call: TRBJ1-5
cdr3_nt: TGTGCCAGCAGCCGAGACAGCCGCAATCAGCCCCAGCATTTT
cdr3_aa: CASSRDSRNQPQHF

d_call: .
v_call: TRBV28
clone_size: once
cdr3_length: 15
j_call: TRBJ2-7
cdr3_nt: TGTGCCAGCAGTTCCCTACAGGGTGACACCTACGAGCAGTACTTC
cdr3_aa: CASSSLQGDTYEQYF

d_call: TRBD1
v_call: TRBV20-1
clone_size: .
cdr3_length: 15
j_call: TRBJ1-6
cdr3_nt: TGCAGTGCTCGACCGGGACAGGTTATCAATTCACCCCTCCACTTT
cdr3_aa: CSARPGQVINSPLHF

d_call: TRBD1
v_call: TRBV6-1
clone_size: few
cdr3_length: 15
j_call: TRBJ1-5
cdr3_nt: TGTGCCAGCAGCGCTAAACAGGGGCTTAATCAGCCCCAGCATTTT
cdr3_aa: CASSAKQGLNQPQHF

d_call: .
v_call: TRBV20-1
clone_size: many
cdr3_length: 13
j_call: TRBJ2-1
cdr3_nt: TGCAGTGCTAGAGATGGAGGGTACAATGAGCAGTTCTTC
cdr3_aa: CSARDGGYNEQFF

d_call: TRBD1
v_call: TRBV12-3/TRBV12-4
clone_size: many
cdr3_length: 16
j_call: TRBJ2-2
cdr3_nt: TGTGCCAGCAATCAGGGACAGGTTGTGTCCACCGGGGAGCTGTTTTTT
cdr3_aa: CASNQGQVVSTGELFF

d_call: TRBD1
v_call: TRBV20-1
clone_size: many
cdr3_length: 13
j_call: TRBJ1-5
cdr3_nt: TGCAGTGCCTCACAGGGGGTTGGTCAGCCCCAGCATTTT
cdr3_aa: CSASQGVGQPQHF

d_call: TRBD1
v_call: TRBV27
clone_size: .
cdr3_length: 16
j_call: TRBJ1-5
cdr3_nt: TGTGCCAGCAGACCCATGGCGGAGGGGGCAGGACAGCCCCAGCATTTT
cdr3_aa: CASRPMAEGAGQPQHF

d_call: .
v_call: TRBV18
clone_size: .
cdr3_length: 16
j_call: TRBJ1-2
cdr3_nt: TGTGCCAGCTCACAAGAGGGGTTCACGGGCGTCTATGGCTACACCTTC
cdr3_aa: CASSQEGFTGVYGYTF

d_call: .
v_call: TRBV5-5
clone_size: many
cdr3_length: 14
j_call: TRBJ2-5
cdr3_nt: TGTGCCAGCAGCTTGGATCCTAGCGTGGAGACCCAGTACTTC
cdr3_aa: CASSLDPSVETQYF

d_call: TRBD1
v_call: TRBV7-9
clone_size: many
cdr3_length: 15
j_call: TRBJ2-7
cdr3_nt: TGTGCCAGCAGCTTAGCGGGACAGGGAGGCTACGAGCAGTACTTC
cdr3_aa: CASSLAGQGGYEQYF

d_call: .
v_call: TRBV5-1
clone_size: many
cdr3_length: 13
j_call: TRBJ1-2
cdr3_nt: TGCGCCAGCAGCTTGGAGGCAGGGTCTCGCTACACCTTC
cdr3_aa: CASSLEAGSRYTF

d_call: .
v_call: TRBV7-9
clone_size: .
cdr3_length: 15
j_call: TRBJ2-7
cdr3_nt: TGTGCCAGCAGCCCTGATACTAGTCCCTCCTACGAGCAGTACTTC
cdr3_aa: CASSPDTSPSYEQYF

d_call: .
v_call: TRBV20-1
clone_size: .
cdr3_length: 15
j_call: TRBJ1-4
cdr3_nt: TGCAGTGCTAGCCCCGGGACGGCAACTAATGAAAAACTGTTTTTT
cdr3_aa: CSASPGTATNEKLFF

d_call: .
v_call: TRBV5-8
clone_size: few
cdr3_length: 14
j_call: TRBJ1-5
cdr3_nt: TGTGCCAGCAGCTTAAGGACAGTTGATCAGCCCCAGCATTTT
cdr3_aa: CASSLRTVDQPQHF

d_call: TRBD1
v_call: TRBV5-1
clone_size: .
cdr3_length: 14
j_call: TRBJ2-7
cdr3_nt: TGCGCCAGCAGATGGGACAGCAACTCCTACGAGCAGTACTTC
cdr3_aa: CASRWDSNSYEQYF

d_call: TRBD1
v_call: TRBV20-1
clone_size: .
cdr3_length: 12
j_call: TRBJ2-7
cdr3_nt: TGCAGGGCTAGTAGGGACAGCTACGAGCAGTACTTC
cdr3_aa: CRASRDSYEQYF

d_call: .
v_call: TRBV4-1
clone_size: .
cdr3_length: 15
j_call: TRBJ1-4
cdr3_nt: TGCGCCAGCAGCCCCATGGGCCAGAGGAGGGAAAAACTGTTTTTT
cdr3_aa: CASSPMGQRREKLFF

d_call: TRBD1
v_call: TRBV12-3/TRBV12-4
clone_size: many
cdr3_length: 17
j_call: TRBJ2-2
cdr3_nt: TGTGCCAGCAGTTTAGGGACAGGGGCCATCAACACCGGGGAGCTGTTTTTT
cdr3_aa: CASSLGTGAINTGELFF

d_call: .
v_call: TRBV19
clone_size: .
cdr3_length: 13
j_call: TRBJ1-5
cdr3_nt: TGTGCCAGTAGTATTGAGTGGAATCAGCCCCAGCATTTT
cdr3_aa: CASSIEWNQPQHF

d_call: .
v_call: TRBV24-1
clone_size: once
cdr3_length: 14
j_call: TRBJ1-5
cdr3_nt: TGTGCCACCAGTGATGGGACTTATCGGCAGCCCCAGCATTTT
cdr3_aa: CATSDGTYRQPQHF

d_call: TRBD1
v_call: TRBV6-4
clone_size: many
cdr3_length: 15
j_call: TRBJ1-2
cdr3_nt: TGTGCCAGCAGTGACTCTGGGACAGCTAACTATGGCTACACCTTC
cdr3_aa: CASSDSGTANYGYTF

d_call: TRBD1
v_call: TRBV5-6
clone_size: many
cdr3_length: 17
j_call: TRBJ2-6
cdr3_nt: TGTGCCAGCTTCCCGGGACAGGGCTACTCTGGGGCCAACGTCCTGACTTTC
cdr3_aa: CASFPGQGYSGANVLTF

d_call: .
v_call: TRBV5-1
clone_size: .
cdr3_length: 14
j_call: TRBJ2-5
cdr3_nt: TGCGCCAGTCATAGCGCAACACCTCAAGAGACCCAGTACTTC
cdr3_aa: CASHSATPQETQYF

d_call: .
v_call: TRBV10-2
clone_size: many
cdr3_length: 15
j_call: TRBJ1-2
cdr3_nt: TGCGCCAGCAGTGAGACCCTACAGGGAGTCTATGGCTACACCTTC
cdr3_aa: CASSETLQGVYGYTF

d_call: TRBD2
v_call: TRBV7-9
clone_size: .
cdr3_length: 16
j_call: TRBJ2-7
cdr3_nt: TGTGCCAGCAGCTCACAAACTAGCGGCTATACCAACGAGCAGTACTTC
cdr3_aa: CASSSQTSGYTNEQYF

d_call: .
v_call: TRBV9
clone_size: .
cdr3_length: 13
j_call: TRBJ1-6
cdr3_nt: TGTGCCAGCGGGAAGGGGGTGGATTCACCCCTCCACTTT
cdr3_aa: CASGKGVDSPLHF

d_call: .
v_call: TRBV4-2
clone_size: .
cdr3_length: 14
j_call: TRBJ1-5
cdr3_nt: TGTACCAGCAGCCAAGTGGCGGGGAATCAGCCCCAGCATTTT
cdr3_aa: CTSSQVAGNQPQHF

d_call: .
v_call: TRBV20-1
clone_size: .
cdr3_length: 13
j_call: TRBJ2-7
cdr3_nt: TGCAGTGCGACAAGTCCTGGGAGCTACGAGCAGTACTTC
cdr3_aa: CSATSPGSYEQYF

d_call: .
v_call: TRBV7-8
clone_size: .
cdr3_length: 14
j_call: TRBJ1-5
cdr3_nt: TGTGCCAGCAGCTTAGGGCAGAGCAATCGGCCCCAGCATTTT
cdr3_aa: CASSLGQSNRPQHF

d_call: .
v_call: TRBV30
clone_size: many
cdr3_length: 15
j_call: TRBJ2-6
cdr3_nt: TGTGCCTGGGCTTTCGGGACACCTGGGGCCAACGTCCTGACTTTC
cdr3_aa: CAWAFGTPGANVLTF